A single sample gave rise to the 26 T cell receptor beta chains below, sequenced in a study of radiotherapy plus CTLA-4 blockade in lung cancer. TCRdb keeps only in-frame clones here, not all; method: immunoSEQ multiplex PCR. This table has roughly 50,000 clones, approximately 76% appearing once. The starting material was peripheral blood, obtained from a patient treated with radiotherapy plus ipilimumab. The source is a human donor with non-small cell lung cancer who had stable disease on radiotherapy plus ipilimumab.

The V and J genes are TRBV5-1 and TRBJ2-1, with D possibly being TRBD2 (6 bases). V lost 3 bases and J lost 1, with 11 bases in between. Germline V lookup: CDR1 SGHRS, CDR2 YFSETQ. CDR3 length equals 15 residues. The CDR3 protein is CASSSGVQSYNEQFF. The CDR3 DNA is TGCGCCAGCAGCTCGGGGGTTCAGTCCTACAATGAGCAGTTCTTC.

This chain connects TRBV12-5 to TRBJ2-4, with TRBD1 identical over 8 bases. Trimming took 6 bases from V and 8 from J; bases not matched to a gene: 12. CDR3 length: 15 residues. The germline gives CDR1 LGHNT, CDR2 FRNRAP. This CDR3 reads CASGLGQGVEDIQYF. The CDR3 nucleotides read TGTGCTAGTGGCCTTGGACAGGGAGTCGAGGACATTCAGTACTTC.

This chain joins TRBV30 and TRBJ2-3; 14 positions agree with TRBD2. CDR3 length: 17 amino acids. Trimming cost V 0 bases and J 5 bases; bases outside gene matches: 7. CDR1 is GTSNPN, CDR2 SVGIG, per germline (reference sequence). The CDR3 DNA reads as TGTGCCTGGAGTGTAGGACTAGCGGGGGGCCCCGGAGATACGCAGTATTTT. It translates to CAWSVGLAGGPGDTQYF. Drawing the rest from reference TRBV30 and TRBJ2-3, the complete variable domain is SQTIHQWPATLVQPVGSPLSLECTVEGTSNPNLYWYRQAAGRGLQLLFYSVGIGQISSEVPQNLSASRPQDRQFILSSKKLLLSDSGFYLCAWSVGLAGGPGDTQYFGPGTRLTVL.

The chain combines TRBV5-8 with TRBJ1-5; D uncertain. The CDR3 is 15 residues long. Per germline, CDR1 SGHTS and CDR2 YDEGEE. V was clipped by 0 bases and J by 6 bases, with 13 bases between them. CDR3 region: CASSLVHEGFQPQHF. The CDR3 DNA sequence: TGTGCCAGCAGCTTGGTTCATGAGGGTTTTCAGCCCCAGCATTTT.

The chain couples TRBV6-5 to TRBJ2-5, with TRBD2 identical over 13 bases. From germline, CDR1 is MNHEY and CDR2 SVGAGI. V lost 6 bases, J lost 0 bases, and 1 base stayed unmatched. The length of the CDR3 is 15 residues. CDR3 region: CASRGLAGDQETQYF. CDR3 DNA: TGTGCCAGCAGAGGACTAGCGGGGGACCAAGAGACCCAGTACTTC.

This clone was counted once. The chain recombines TRBV4-3 with TRBJ1-6, with D maybe TRBD1 (6 bases). Trimming shortened V by 1 base and J by 6 bases, and 13 bases separated the two germline ends. The germline CDR1 and CDR2 sequences are LGHNA and YSLEER. The CDR3 loop spans 16 amino acids. Here the CDR3 reads CASSQGTGLGNSPLHF. The CDR3 DNA is TGCGCCAGCAGCCAAGGAACAGGGTTAGGTAATTCACCCCTCCACTTT.

This chain joins TRBV7-6 and TRBJ2-7; the match to TRBD1 covers 9 bases. J was trimmed by 6 bases and V by 1 base; bases with no gene match: 7. This CDR3 has 15 residues. Germline assignment: CDR1 SGHVS and CDR2 FNYEAQ. The CDR3 region has the DNA TGTGCCAGCAGCTTAGATTCGGGACAGGGTGTCGAGCAGTACTTC. Amino acid sequence: CASSLDSGQGVEQYF.

The chain couples TRBV2 to TRBJ2-5, with 8 nucleotides matching TRBD2. Germline CDR1 and CDR2: SNHLY and FYNNEI. CDR3 size: 15 residues. V shed 8 bases, J shed 1 base, and the junction held 9 bases outside the gene matches. The CDR3 DNA follows: TGTGCCAGCCAGCTAATTCGGGGGGGCCAAGAGACCCAGTACTTC. Its translation: CASQLIRGGQETQYF.

V gene TRBV2 combines with J gene TRBJ1-6, with D perhaps matching TRBD1 (6 bases). The germline V gene has CDR1 SNHLY and CDR2 FYNNEI. The CDR3 runs to 14 residues. V was cut by 2 bases and J by 6 bases, with 8 bases left in between. CDR3 nucleotides: TGTGCCAGCAGTGAACGGACAGCTAATTCACCCCTCCACTTT. As protein: CASSERTANSPLHF.

This clone was detected a few times. V is TRBV15 and J is TRBJ1-2; 7 nucleotides match TRBD1. Per the germline V gene, CDR1 is LNHNV and CDR2 is YYDKDF (reference sequence). J gave up 5 bases and V 5 bases, and 14 bases lay outside the gene matches. The CDR3 has 16 amino acids. The CDR3 loop is CATSSTGGGGGYGYTF. Here the CDR3 DNA reads TGTGCCACCAGCTCCACGGGAGGGGGCGGGGGGTATGGCTACACCTTC.

The gene calls are TRBV5-5 and TRBJ1-1; a weak D match, TRBD1 (5 bases). The CDR3 is 13 amino acids. Germline CDR1 is SGHKS and CDR2 is YYEKEE (reference sequence). With 0 bases removed from V and 11 bases from J, the gap between germline ends came to 14 bases. The CDR3, as DNA: TGTGCCAGCAGCTTGGAGGAGGGAGGGGAGGCTTTCTTT. Protein: CASSLEEGGEAFF.

The sample holds a few counts of this clone. The chain has TRBV6-1 and TRBJ1-2; possible D gene TRBD1, 5 bases. This CDR3 is built from 14 residues. Germline V lookup: CDR1 MNHNS, CDR2 SASEGT. The V end was cut by 8 bases, the J end by 6 bases, with 19 bases between. This CDR3 reads CASALRGQGNGYTF. For the CDR3, the DNA is TGTGCCAGCGCCCTAAGGGGCCAGGGAAATGGCTACACCTTC.

This chain connects TRBV5-1 to TRBJ2-3; D is perhaps TRBD1 (6 bases). This CDR3 comprises 15 residues. CDR1 is SGHRS, CDR2 YFSETQ, per germline. Trimming took 0 bases from V and 5 from J, leaving 13 bases between them. The CDR3 loop reads CASSLDRTDLDTQYF. The CDR3 coding sequence is TGCGCCAGCAGCTTGGACAGGACAGACTTAGATACGCAGTATTTT.

This clone was picked up one time. The V gene is TRBV10-3, the J gene TRBJ1-1; 7 bases map to TRBD1. The CDR3 runs 15 residues. V lost 5 bases and J lost 2; bases outside the gene matches: 8. The germline V gene encodes CDR1 ENHRY and CDR2 SYGVKD. CDR3 sequence reads: CAISYRGPGNTEAFF. The CDR3, as DNA: TGTGCCATCAGTTACAGGGGCCCTGGTAACACTGAAGCTTTCTTT.

The chain employs TRBV25-1 and TRBJ1-1; possible D gene TRBD1, 5 bases. Germline V gene data show CDR1 as MGHDK and CDR2 as SYGVNS. Trimming left V 2 bases short and J 1 base short, with 14 bases between. The CDR3 runs to 16 residues. The CDR3 sequence: CASSELPGTENTEAFF. Here the CDR3 DNA reads TGTGCCAGCAGTGAACTTCCCGGGACCGAGAACACTGAAGCTTTCTTT.

The rearrangement links TRBV19 to TRBJ1-2; D is uncertain. The CDR3 length is 12 residues. Germline-derived CDR1 and CDR2 are LNHDA and SQIVND (reference sequence). The V gene lost 1 base and the J gene lost 3 bases, with 3 bases spanning the gap. The CDR3 loop reads CASSIADYGYTF. The CDR3 DNA sequence: TGTGCCAGTAGTATAGCGGACTATGGCTACACCTTC.

Turning to this clone: One end of the junction varies from germline; a read error may be responsible. The V call is TRBV6-6, the J call TRBJ1-6, with D maybe TRBD1 (5 bases). This CDR3 comprises 15 residues. In germline, CDR1 is MNHNY, CDR2 SVGAGI (reference sequence). For the CDR3, the DNA is TGTGCCAGCAGTAACTCCGGGACGGCAAATTCACCCCTCCACTTT. Protein sequence: CASSNSGTANSPLHF.

The genes are TRBV6-6 and TRBJ1-1; tentatively, D is TRBD1 (5 bases). Trimming removed 2 bases from V and 7 bases from J, with 5 bases in between. Germline V gene sequence: CDR1 MNHNY, CDR2 SVGAGI (reference sequence). The length of the CDR3 is 11 residues. The CDR3 DNA follows: TGTGCCAGCAGTTACACAGGTGAAGCTTTCTTT. Translation: CASSYTGEAFF.

V usage is TRBV27 and J usage is TRBJ1-1; 7 bases map to TRBD1. V lost 10 bases and J lost 1; bases outside the gene matches: 6. The CDR3 extends over 13 amino acids. From germline, CDR1 is MNHEY and CDR2 SMNVEV (reference sequence). In nucleotides, the CDR3 is TGTGCCACCAGAAGACAGGGGAACACTGAAGCTTTCTTT. This sequence encodes CATRRQGNTEAFF.

The rearrangement uses TRBV5-4 and TRBJ1-1; D uncertain. CDR1 is SGHNT and CDR2 is YYREEE in the germline V gene (reference sequence). This CDR3 contains 13 residues. V gave up 4 bases and J gave up 3 bases, with 10 bases separating them. The CDR3 is CASSPYMDTEAFF. The CDR3 DNA is TGTGCCAGCAGCCCCTACATGGACACTGAAGCTTTCTTT.

This sequence joins TRBV18 and TRBJ2-2; perhaps TRBD2 as D (5 bases). The CDR3 runs to 16 residues. Germline values: CDR1 KGHSH, CDR2 LQKENI. The V end was cut by 4 bases, the J end by 1 base, with 13 bases between. In DNA form, the CDR3 reads TGTGCCAGCTCACTGGCGGGTCCCGGGAACACCGGGGAGCTGTTTTTT. This translates into CASSLAGPGNTGELFF.

The genes are TRBV13 and TRBJ2-3; 8 bases line up with TRBD1. CDR1 PRHDT and CDR2 FYEKMQ come from the germline V gene (reference sequence). CDR3 length equals 15 residues. J was trimmed by 0 bases and V by 5 bases; bases with no gene match: 4. The CDR3 nucleotides are TGTGCCAGCAGCGCTAGGACAGGGAGCACAGATACGCAGTATTTT. Its protein product is CASSARTGSTDTQYF.

The sample holds one count of this clone. The chain links TRBV5-6 to TRBJ2-5; TRBD2 agrees at 9 bases. V shed 4 bases and J 1 base; nucleotides not matched to a gene: 2. Germline V gene data show CDR1 as SGHDT and CDR2 as YYEEEE. This CDR3 comprises 14 residues. CDR3 amino acids: CASSLSGGQETQYF. Here the CDR3 DNA reads TGTGCCAGCAGCCTTAGCGGGGGCCAAGAGACCCAGTACTTC.

V usage is TRBV5-1 and J usage is TRBJ2-1, with 10 bases lining up with TRBD1. The V segment lost 1 base and the J segment 6 bases; nucleotides outside the gene matches: 4. This CDR3 comprises 15 residues. Germline CDR1 reads SGHRS; CDR2 reads YFSETQ. CDR3 coding DNA: TGCGCCAGCAGCTTGACCGGGACAGGGGTCAATGAGCAGTTCTTC. This codes for CASSLTGTGVNEQFF.

This chain connects TRBV7-2 to TRBJ2-3, with D maybe TRBD2 (5 bases). The germline V gene encodes CDR1 SGHTA and CDR2 FQGNSA. Trimming took off 0 bases at V and 4 bases at J, with 11 bases between the two ends. The CDR3 covers 15 residues. The CDR3 sequence: CASSLAGSSSDTQYF. CDR3 nucleotides: TGTGCCAGCAGCTTAGCGGGGAGTAGTTCAGATACGCAGTATTTT.

This clone appeared a single time. V usage is TRBV2 and J usage is TRBJ2-1; 8 nucleotides agree with TRBD1. V lost 6 bases to trimming and J lost 8 bases; unmatched junction nucleotides: 9. The CDR3 totals 14 residues. CDR1 is SNHLY and CDR2 is FYNNEI in the germline V gene. The CDR3 is CASRGRTGKDEQFF. In DNA form, the CDR3 reads TGTGCCAGCAGAGGCCGGACAGGGAAGGATGAGCAGTTCTTC.